What follows are 13 T cell receptor beta chains derived from one specimen sequenced in a study of T cell clusters in autoimmune cytopenias. Each sample's input was about 270 ng genomic DNA, some 38,000 genome equivalents. TRB was amplified by touch-down multiplex PCR, primer pools A and B combined. TCRdb reprocessed the multiplex PCR reads and keeps a single row for each CDR3 protein, giving no DNA. This sample carries approximately 2,500 distinct CDR3 sequences, with 50% to 75% going to the ten biggest clones. Sequenced sample: peripheral blood. These receptors came from a human donor with an autoimmune cytopenia or autoimmune hepatitis (not recorded which).

This chain connects TRBV7-2 to TRBJ2-6. Germline CDR1 and CDR2: SGHTA and FQGNSA. This CDR3 is built from 15 residues. CDR3 residues: CASSLVSNGANVLTF. The full variable domain, in which reference TRBV7-2 and TRBJ2-6 provide the parts outside the CDR3, is GAGVSQSPSNKVTEKGKDVELRCDPISGHTALYWYRQSLGQGLEFLIYFQGNSAPDKSGLPSDRFSAERTGGSVSTLTIQRTQQEDSAVYLCASSLVSNGANVLTFGAGSRLTVL.

This clonotype is deemed large by its frequency. This chain uses TRBV29-1 with TRBJ2-7; the TCRdb call, TRBD1, lacks DNA for checking. Per the germline V gene, CDR1 is SQVTM and CDR2 is ANQGSEA. The CDR3 loop spans 11 amino acids. The chain's CDR3 is CSVVDRAEQYF.

The chain employs TRBV29-1 and TRBJ2-1; TCRdb lists TRBD1, though no DNA is available to test this call. This CDR3 spans 14 amino acids. The germline V gene encodes CDR1 SQVTM and CDR2 ANQGSEA. The CDR3 protein is CSVARGTSYNEQFF.

This clonotype registers medium-sized by frequency. This chain uses TRBV6-5 with TRBJ2-1; TCRdb picks TRBD2, but there is no DNA to check that call. The V gene's germline CDR1 is MNHEY and CDR2 SVGAGI. CDR3 size: 15 residues. The CDR3 is CASSFSGRGYNEQFF.

This chain uses TRBV6-6 with TRBJ1-2; TCRdb selects TRBD1, and the lack of DNA leaves this call unchecked. The length of the CDR3 is 14 residues. Germline V gene data show CDR1 as MNHNY and CDR2 as SVGAGI (reference sequence). CDR3 residues: CASSYSITGNGYTF.

The chain has TRBV6-2 or TRBV6-3 and TRBJ2-5. CDR3 size: 12 residues. Germline values: CDR1 MNHEY, CDR2 SVGEGT. CDR3 sequence reads: CASTLNQETQYF.

This clonotype ranks as medium-sized in terms of frequency. The rearrangement links TRBV18 to TRBJ2-2; lacking DNA, the TRBD1 call made by TCRdb goes unchecked. The CDR3 sequence is 16 residues long. CDR1 KGHSH and CDR2 LQKENI come from the germline V gene. CDR3 amino acids: CASSPRGQGFTGELFF.

This clonotype registers medium-sized by frequency. V gene TRBV5-5 combines with J gene TRBJ1-4. CDR1 and CDR2 from the germline V gene are SGHKS and YYEKEE (reference sequence). The CDR3 is made up of 15 amino acids. CDR3 sequence reads: CASSFVLTGDEKLFF.

This chain connects TRBV5-1 to TRBJ1-4. CDR3 length: 16 residues. The V gene's germline CDR1 is SGHRS and CDR2 YFSETQ. The CDR3 is CASSTQTAATNEKLFF. Together with reference TRBV5-1 and TRBJ1-4, the CDR3 gives the full variable domain: KAGVTQTPRYLIKTRGQQVTLSCSPISGHRSVSWYQQTPGQGLQFLFEYFSETQRNKGNFPGRFSGRQFSNSRSEMNVSTLELGDSALYLCASSTQTAATNEKLFFGSGTQLSVL.

The chain joins TRBV12-3 or TRBV12-4 to TRBJ2-2; TCRdb lists TRBD1, though no DNA is available to test this call. The CDR3 sequence is 15 residues long. Here the CDR3 reads CASRKDRLNTGELFF.

The V call is TRBV11-1, the J call TRBJ2-1; TCRdb's assignment of TRBD2 cannot be checked, as there is no DNA. There are 17 residues in the CDR3. CDR1 and CDR2 from the germline V gene are SGHAT and FQDESV (reference sequence). CDR3 residues: CASSSRRLAGEYNEQFF.

The V gene is TRBV19, the J gene TRBJ1-1; as DNA is missing, the TRBD1 call by TCRdb cannot be tested. The V gene's germline CDR1 is LNHDA and CDR2 SQIVND (reference sequence). The CDR3 length is 12 residues. The CDR3: CASMGVGTEAFF.

This sequence joins TRBV18 and TRBJ2-2; the TRBD2 assignment by TCRdb is unverifiable without DNA. The CDR3 spans 16 residues. The germline V gene encodes CDR1 KGHSH and CDR2 LQKENI. The CDR3: CASSQRGRRNTGELFF.